What follows are 11 T cell receptor beta chains derived from one specimen sequenced in a study of lymphopenia after photon versus proton radiotherapy. Sequencing used immunoSEQ multiplex PCR; TCRdb keeps in-frame clones, though not all of them. The table lists some 14,000 clones, roughly four fifths of them singletons. The sample consisted of peripheral blood, taken from a patient treated with photon-based radiotherapy. These receptor sequences come from a man aged 45 to 65 with gastric cancer.

The V call is TRBV4-1, the J call TRBJ1-4, with 7 bases matching TRBD1. The CDR3 contains 15 residues. V shed 0 bases and J 6 bases; nucleotides not matched to a gene: 4. Germline assignment: CDR1 MGHRA and CDR2 YSYEKL. The CDR3 loop is CASSQDEGQDEKLFF. The DNA for the CDR3 is TGCGCCAGCAGCCAAGATGAAGGACAGGATGAAAAACTGTTTTTT.

This chain joins TRBV7-6 and TRBJ2-3; perhaps TRBD2 as D (6 bases). V lost 7 bases to trimming and J lost 6 bases, with 20 bases between them. The CDR3 length is 15 residues. CDR1 and CDR2 (germline): SGHVS, FNYEAQ. The CDR3 loop reads CASTPNGGSGDTQYF. For the CDR3, the DNA is TGTGCCAGCACCCCAAATGGGGGGTCGGGGGATACGCAGTATTTT.

This clone came up once. DNA for the CDR3: TGTGCCAGTAGTGTAAGACAGGGGGTCCAAGATACGCAGTATTTT. Its protein is CASSVRQGVQDTQYF. V usage is TRBV19 and J usage is TRBJ2-3; the match to TRBD1 covers 9 bases. Germline V gene data show CDR1 as LNHDA and CDR2 as SQIVND (reference sequence). The junction had 8 bases not matched to a gene; V was cut back by 5 bases and J by 5 bases. The CDR3 has 15 residues.

This chain joins TRBV5-4 and TRBJ1-1; 8 nucleotides line up with TRBD1. CDR3 size: 15 residues. Germline lookup yields CDR1 SGHNT and CDR2 YYREEE (reference sequence). Germline trimming cut 4 bases from V and 1 base from J; bases unmatched to any gene: 6. The CDR3 is CASSQGAAGNTEAFF. The CDR3 region has the DNA TGTGCCAGCAGCCAGGGGGCGGCGGGGAACACTGAAGCTTTCTTT.

V and J are TRBV2 and TRBJ2-5; tentatively, D is TRBD2 (5 bases). The CDR3 has 14 residues. Germline V gives CDR1 SNHLY, CDR2 FYNNEI. V lost 4 bases to trimming and J lost 0 bases, with 9 bases between them. CDR3: CASSGSGNQETQYF. The CDR3 DNA reads TGTGCCAGCAGTGGCTCCGGGAACCAAGAGACCCAGTACTTC.

This chain uses TRBV7-8 with TRBJ2-1; a weak D match, TRBD1 (6 bases). Trimming pared 5 bases from V and 2 bases from J, leaving 13 bases between. Germline values: CDR1 SGHVS, CDR2 FQNEAQ. CDR3 length: 15 residues. The CDR3: CASSRQGSTYNEQFF. The CDR3 bases are TGTGCCAGCAGCCGTCAGGGGAGCACCTACAATGAGCAGTTCTTC. The full variable domain, with the rest looked up from reference TRBV7-8 and TRBJ2-1, is GAGVSQSPRYKVAKRGQDVALRCDPISGHVSLFWYQQALGQGPEFLTYFQNEAQLDKSGLPSDRFFAERPEGSVSTLKIQRTQQEDSAVYLCASSRQGSTYNEQFFGPGTRLTVL.

The V gene is TRBV7-6, the J gene TRBJ2-3; D gene ambiguous. The ends were cut back, 8 bases at V and 4 bases at J, with 13 bases in the middle. The germline V gene encodes CDR1 SGHVS and CDR2 FNYEAQ. The length of the CDR3 is 13 residues. Here the CDR3 reads CASVDSSPDTQYF. The DNA of the CDR3 is TGTGCCAGCGTTGATAGTTCTCCAGATACGCAGTATTTT. The whole variable domain, filled in from reference TRBV7-6 and TRBJ2-3, reads GAGVSQSPRYKVTKRGQDVALRCDPISGHVSLYWYRQALGQGPEFLTYFNYEAQQDKSGLPNDRFSAERPEGSISTLTIQRTEQRDSAMYRCASVDSSPDTQYFGPGTRLTVL.

The rearrangement joins TRBV6-1 to TRBJ1-1; weak D call: TRBD1 (6 bases). Germline CDR1 MNHNS, CDR2 SASEGT. V was clipped by 2 bases and J by 4 bases, with 14 bases between them. The CDR3 spans 15 residues. The CDR3 spells CASSEWGPHPTEAFF. The CDR3 DNA sequence: TGTGCCAGCAGTGAATGGGGGCCCCACCCCACTGAAGCTTTCTTT.

CDR3 DNA sequence: TGCGCCAGCAACTACCTATATAATTCACCCCTCCACTTT. Its protein is CASNYLYNSPLHF. This chain joins TRBV23-1 and TRBJ1-6; D is ambiguous. TRBV23-1 is annotated as an ORF whose role is uncertain. This CDR3 contains 13 residues. V was clipped by 7 bases and J by 4 bases, with 8 bases between them.

This chain links TRBV29-1 with TRBJ1-2; D is ambiguous. The CDR3 runs 12 residues. Germline V gene data show CDR1 as SQVTM and CDR2 as ANQGSEA. V was pared by 5 bases and J by 4 bases, with 11 bases between. CDR3 DNA: TGCAGCGTTTCTACGCAAACCTATGGCTACACCTTC. Translation gives CSVSTQTYGYTF.

This clone was seen a single time. The chain employs TRBV30 and TRBJ1-4; 7 bases match TRBD1. The junction had 13 bases not matched to a gene; V was cut back by 3 bases and J by 15 bases. CDR1 is GTSNPN and CDR2 is SVGIG in the germline V gene (reference sequence). The CDR3 contains 13 residues. The CDR3 spells CAWRRGTGTALFF. DNA for the CDR3: TGTGCCTGGAGACGAGGAACTGGGACAGCATTGTTTTTT. The full variable domain, its missing parts supplied by reference TRBV30 and TRBJ1-4, is SQTIHQWPATLVQPVGSPLSLECTVEGTSNPNLYWYRQAAGRGLQLLFYSVGIGQISSEVPQNLSASRPQDRQFILSSKKLLLSDSGFYLCAWRRGTGTALFFGSGTQLSVL.